Below, 10 T cell receptor beta chains from the same sample are listed, as sequenced in a study of identical twins. Each CDR3 protein gets one entry after TCRdb re-called the 5' RACE reads with MiXCR. The data contain around 470,000 distinct CDR3 sequences, 13% to 15% of them seen just once; the ten biggest clones take up 0.4% to 0.55%. The same data also went into a second study, on yellow fever vaccine responses in identical twins.

The sequencing input was CD4+ T cells sorted from blood. The receptors originated from a woman under 30 in good health.

This clonotype has more than one count but fewer than ten. For the CDR3, the DNA is TGCAGTGCTACCCCGATTGCAGTGGGCAATCAGCCCCAGCATTTT. Its translation: CSATPIAVGNQPQHF. The V gene is TRBV20-1, the J gene TRBJ1-5; D remains ambiguous. V lost 4 bases, J lost 2 bases, and 15 bases lay in between. CDR3 length: 15 amino acids. Germline V CDR1 and CDR2: DFQATT, SNEGSKA (reference sequence).

The V gene is TRBV7-9, the J gene TRBJ2-1; D remains ambiguous. Trimming pared 5 bases from V and 2 bases from J, leaving 19 bases between. CDR3 length equals 17 residues. Germline CDR1 reads SEHNR; CDR2 reads FQNEAQ (reference sequence). The CDR3 reads CASSQRAATTPYNEQFF. In DNA, the CDR3 is TGTGCCAGCAGCCAACGGGCAGCGACAACTCCCTACAATGAGCAGTTCTTC.

This clonotype was observed a handful of times. This chain uses TRBV20-1 with TRBJ2-3, with 10 bases lining up with TRBD2. Unmatched junction bases numbered 9, after V lost 6 bases and J lost 6 bases. Germline assignment: CDR1 DFQATT and CDR2 SNEGSKA (reference sequence). The CDR3 runs 14 residues. CDR3 region: CSAPASGGSDTQYF. The DNA of the CDR3 is TGCAGTGCCCCGGCTAGCGGGGGTAGTGATACGCAGTATTTT.

This clonotype was seen more than once but under ten times. The V gene is TRBV7-9, the J gene TRBJ1-1; perhaps TRBD1 as D (5 bases). Germline V gives CDR1 SEHNR, CDR2 FQNEAQ (reference sequence). V dropped 1 base and J dropped 0 bases, with 15 bases sitting between them. CDR3 size: 17 residues. CDR3 coding DNA: TGTGCCAGCAGCTTAGAACGACAGACGTCTATGAACACTGAAGCTTTCTTT. Amino acid sequence: CASSLERQTSMNTEAFF.

The chain has TRBV5-1 and TRBJ2-5, with TRBD2 matching 8 bases. The V gene end was trimmed by 0 bases and the J gene end by 1 base; junction bases not matched to a gene: 14. This CDR3 spans 19 amino acids. CDR1 and CDR2 (germline): SGHRS, YFSETQ. DNA for the CDR3: TGCGCCAGCAGCTTGGGAGCGGGAGCGGCCCGCCTCCCCCAAGAGACCCAGTACTTC. Translation: CASSLGAGAARLPQETQYF. The full variable domain, rest sourced from reference TRBV5-1 and TRBJ2-5, is KAGVTQTPRYLIKTRGQQVTLSCSPISGHRSVSWYQQTPGQGLQFLFEYFSETQRNKGNFPGRFSGRQFSNSRSEMNVSTLELGDSALYLCASSLGAGAARLPQETQYFGPGTRLLVL.

Many counts were recorded for this clonotype. This chain links TRBV4-2 with TRBJ2-5; D possibly uses TRBD1 or TRBD2 (5 bases each). V dropped 8 bases and J dropped 2 bases, with 12 bases sitting between them. This CDR3 comprises 13 residues. Germline-derived CDR1 and CDR2 are LGHNA and YNFKEQ. The CDR3 nucleotides are TGTGCCAGCTCCGGGACCGAACAAGAGACCCAGTACTTC. Translated, it gives CASSGTEQETQYF.

This clonotype has at least ten counts. The chain links TRBV12-3 or TRBV12-4 to TRBJ1-1; D ambiguous. The V and J ends lost 6 bases and 3 bases respectively, with 17 bases between them. This CDR3 has 15 residues. The CDR3 coding sequence is TGTGCCAGCAGCTCATCCGCCAGGATCGACACTGAAGCTTTCTTT. This translates into CASSSSARIDTEAFF.

This clonotype was counted ten times or more. CDR3: CASSLDTRAQETQYF. The DNA for the CDR3 is TGCGCCAGCAGCTTGGATACAAGAGCTCAAGAGACCCAGTACTTC. The chain recombines TRBV5-1 with TRBJ2-5; no definite D call. V lost 0 bases, J lost 2 bases, and 11 bases lay in between. CDR1 and CDR2 (germline): SGHRS, YFSETQ. CDR3 length: 15 amino acids.

This clonotype was counted at least ten times. The chain couples TRBV29-1 to TRBJ2-5, with D tentatively TRBD1 or TRBD2 (6 bases each). This CDR3 region has 13 residues. From germline, CDR1 is SQVTM and CDR2 ANQGSEA. V lost 5 bases and J 4 bases, leaving 14 bases between the germline ends. CDR3 nucleotide sequence: TGCAGCGTTCTCGGGGGCGAGGGAGAGACCCAGTACTTC. Its protein product is CSVLGGEGETQYF.

This chain uses TRBV10-3 with TRBJ2-1, with 11 bases matching TRBD2. The CDR3 contains 17 residues. Per germline, CDR1 ENHRY and CDR2 SYGVKD. Trimming cost V 7 bases and J 6 bases; bases outside gene matches: 14. CDR3 coding DNA: TGTGCCATCAATGGACTAGCGGGCCTTAACAGCCCCAATGAGCAGTTCTTC. Translation: CAINGLAGLNSPNEQFF.